The 9 T cell receptor beta chains presented below share a single source sample, sequenced in a study of blood T cell repertoires in COVID-19 (TCRdb year 2020). The receptor library was made with the immunoSEQ multiplex PCR assay. As stored in TCRdb, this immuneACCESS dataset retains in-frame rearrangements with V and J assigned. A fraction of the clones does not appear; measured against another copy, unresolved V genes explain less than half of the discrepancy, and the remainder lacks a known reason. For this sample the table gives 300,000 or so clones, of which almost 90% were detected only once. The top ten hold approximately 2.9% of the sample. The material sequenced was peripheral blood. These receptors all come from a woman aged 25 to 39 with COVID-19, enrolled during active disease.

The CDR3 loop reads CASSLAVDNEQFF. CDR3 bases: TGTGCCAGCAGTCTAGCGGTAGACAATGAGCAGTTCTTC. The rearrangement joins TRBV6-5 to TRBJ2-1; 7 nucleotides agree with TRBD2. This CDR3 is 13 amino acids long. Losses at the gene ends were 5 bases for V and 5 bases for J; bases not matched to a gene: 3. Germline values: CDR1 MNHEY, CDR2 SVGAGI.

The chain uses TRBV6-5 and TRBJ2-7, with 10 bases fitting TRBD2. The CDR3 has 15 amino acids. Germline V CDR1 and CDR2: MNHEY, SVGAGI. Losses at the gene ends were 10 bases for V and 0 bases for J; bases not matched to a gene: 9. The CDR3 here is CATRLAGDSSYEQYF. The CDR3 nucleotides read TGTGCCACTAGACTAGCGGGCGATAGCTCCTACGAGCAGTACTTC.

CDR3: CASRAPGGRFSSTDTQYF. As DNA, the CDR3 is TGTGCCAGTAGAGCCCCTGGCGGGAGGTTTTCTAGCACAGATACGCAGTATTTT. The chain couples TRBV19 to TRBJ2-3, with 8 bases aligning to TRBD2. The germline V gene encodes CDR1 LNHDA and CDR2 SQIVND (reference sequence). The CDR3 consists of 18 residues. V lost 6 bases to trimming and J lost 0 bases; unmatched junction nucleotides: 14. Full variable domain (missing parts from reference TRBV19 and TRBJ2-3): DGGITQSPKYLFRKEGQNVTLSCEQNLNHDAMYWYRQDPGQGLRLIYYSQIVNDFQKGDIAEGYSVSREKKESFPLTVTSAQKNPTAFYLCASRAPGGRFSSTDTQYFGPGTRLTVL.

V gene TRBV2 combines with J gene TRBJ2-7, with 10 nucleotides matching TRBD2. The V segment lost 7 bases and the J segment 3 bases; nucleotides outside the gene matches: 6. The germline gives CDR1 SNHLY, CDR2 FYNNEI. This CDR3 has 14 residues. CDR3 amino acids: CASTPGLASYEQYF. CDR3 coding DNA: TGTGCCAGCACCCCGGGACTAGCGAGCTACGAGCAGTACTTC.

This clone was recorded only once. CDR3 DNA sequence: TGTGCCAGCAGCTTAATGCAGGCCACCGGGGAGCTGTTTTTT. It specifies CASSLMQATGELFF. The chain uses TRBV6-5 and TRBJ2-2; D is ambiguous. Germline V gene data show CDR1 as MNHEY and CDR2 as SVGAGI. The CDR3 is made up of 14 amino acids. Trimming left V 6 bases short and J 4 bases short, with 12 bases between.

The gene calls are TRBV30 and TRBJ1-1, with D unclear. V lost 5 bases to trimming and J lost 6 bases, with 16 bases between them. This CDR3 has 13 amino acids. The germline V gene encodes CDR1 GTSNPN and CDR2 SVGIG (reference sequence). The CDR3 DNA sequence: TGTGCCTGGGTTGGGAGAGGGAGGGCTGAAGCTTTCTTT. Amino acid sequence: CAWVGRGRAEAFF. Full variable domain (remainder filled in from reference TRBV30 and TRBJ1-1): SQTIHQWPATLVQPVGSPLSLECTVEGTSNPNLYWYRQAAGRGLQLLFYSVGIGQISSEVPQNLSASRPQDRQFILSSKKLLLSDSGFYLCAWVGRGRAEAFFGQGTRLTVV.

This clone was detected a few times. The chain employs TRBV27 and TRBJ1-2; 9 bases are a match to TRBD1. Germline trimming cut 10 bases from V and 5 bases from J; bases unmatched to any gene: 8. Germline V gene data show CDR1 as MNHEY and CDR2 as SMNVEV (reference sequence). This CDR3 is 13 amino acids long. The CDR3 DNA reads as TGTGCCACAAGGACAGGGGATGTTTATGGCTACACCTTC. Its translation is CATRTGDVYGYTF.

The chain is built from TRBV10-3 and TRBJ2-7, with 11 bases identical to TRBD2. The CDR3 contains 15 residues. Germline loops: CDR1 ENHRY, CDR2 SYGVKD. V dropped 2 bases and J dropped 5; count of bases not matched to a gene: 5. The DNA of the CDR3 is TGTGCCATCAGTGAGACTACTAGCGGGAGCAACGAGCAGTACTTC. Its protein is CAISETTSGSNEQYF.

The gene calls are TRBV5-6 and TRBJ1-2, with D tentatively TRBD1 (6 bases). The CDR3 spans 13 residues. Trimming pared 9 bases from V and 4 bases from J, leaving 16 bases between. Germline V gene lookup returns CDR1 SGHDT and CDR2 YYEEEE. CDR3 DNA sequence: TGTGCCACCCAACTGAGGGGGACCTATGGCTACACCTTC. Amino acid sequence: CATQLRGTYGYTF.